The rows below give T cell receptor beta chains drawn from one sample of a study of T cell responses to AZD1222 COVID-19 vaccine. Sequencing was performed with immunoSEQ multiplex PCR; in TCRdb, only in-frame clones are kept and a portion is missing. Of hundreds of thousands of clones listed, under 95% are singletons. Source: peripheral blood, taken on day 0 of MenACWY control vaccination. The receptors come from an adult in good health. CDR3s include the opening cysteine and the closing phenylalanine or tryptophan. A D gene is named only where the DNA matches it firmly. Expanded clones are given a class, and other clones once, few, many or no size at all.

TRBJ2-7,TRBV7-2,TRBD2,NA,CASSFTSGSYEQYF,TGTGCCAGCAGTTTCACTAGCGGCTCCTACGAGCAGTACTTC
TRBJ1-4,TRBV6-1,NA,NA,CASSEALTPGTNEKLFF,TGTGCCAGCAGTGAAGCGCTGACACCAGGAACTAATGAAAAACTGTTTTTT
TRBJ2-7,TRBV18,NA,NA,CASSPEYRVTYEQYF,TGTGCCAGCTCACCTGAATACAGGGTAACCTACGAGCAGTACTTC
TRBJ1-5,TRBV10-3,NA,few,CAISDRSNQPQHF,TGTGCCATCAGTGACAGGAGCAATCAGCCCCAGCATTTT
TRBJ1-4,TRBV2,TRBD1,once,CASSNTGVTNEKLFF,TGTGCCAGCAGCAACACAGGGGTAACTAATGAAAAACTGTTTTTT
TRBJ2-1,TRBV3-1/TRBV3-2,NA,NA,CASSQDLSRGGQFF,TGTGCCAGCAGCCAAGACTTGTCGAGGGGTGGGCAGTTCTTC
TRBJ1-4,TRBV30,NA,NA,CAWDPGYNEKLFF,TGTGCCTGGGACCCGGGGTATAATGAAAAACTGTTTTTT
TRBJ2-7,TRBV6-6,TRBD1,NA,CASRHGTAYEQYF,TGTGCCAGCAGACACGGGACAGCCTACGAGCAGTACTTC
TRBJ2-3,TRBV7-2,NA,NA,CASSLGTAGDTQYF,TGTGCCAGCAGCTTAGGGACCGCGGGAGATACGCAGTATTTT
TRBJ1-5,TRBV19,TRBD1,NA,CASRRDRGSQPQHF,TGTGCCAGTAGGCGGGACAGAGGGTCTCAGCCCCAGCATTTT
TRBJ2-5,TRBV7-2,TRBD1,NA,CASSQGRGETQYF,TGTGCCAGCAGTCAGGGCAGGGGGGAGACCCAGTACTTC
TRBJ1-5,TRBV6-2/TRBV6-3,TRBD1,NA,CANSYPTGSQPQHF,TGTGCCAACAGTTACCCGACAGGGAGTCAGCCCCAGCATTTT
TRBJ1-1,TRBV5-1,TRBD1,NA,CASSQGQGRNTEAFF,TGCGCCAGCAGCCAGGGACAGGGGCGGAACACTGAAGCTTTCTTT
TRBJ1-1,TRBV30,NA,NA,CAWGTGGNTEAFF,TGTGCCTGGGGAACTGGGGGGAACACTGAAGCTTTCTTT
TRBJ1-4,TRBV7-6,NA,once,CASSLGWGGDEKLFF,TGTGCCAGCAGTCTAGGTTGGGGGGGCGATGAAAAACTGTTTTTT
TRBJ1-1,TRBV12-3/TRBV12-4,NA,NA,CASSLAPSRAFF,TGTGCCAGCAGTTTAGCGCCTTCTCGGGCTTTCTTT
TRBJ1-2,TRBV7-3,TRBD1,NA,CASSLMTRDRDGYTF,TGTGCCAGCAGCTTAATGACCCGGGACAGGGATGGCTACACCTTC
TRBJ1-2,TRBV18,TRBD1,NA,CASSQLNLGQGSGYTF,TGTGCCAGCTCACAACTCAATTTGGGACAGGGATCTGGCTACACCTTC
TRBJ2-7,TRBV10-3,NA,NA,CAISVGWYEQYF,TGTGCCATCAGTGTAGGGTGGTACGAGCAGTACTTC